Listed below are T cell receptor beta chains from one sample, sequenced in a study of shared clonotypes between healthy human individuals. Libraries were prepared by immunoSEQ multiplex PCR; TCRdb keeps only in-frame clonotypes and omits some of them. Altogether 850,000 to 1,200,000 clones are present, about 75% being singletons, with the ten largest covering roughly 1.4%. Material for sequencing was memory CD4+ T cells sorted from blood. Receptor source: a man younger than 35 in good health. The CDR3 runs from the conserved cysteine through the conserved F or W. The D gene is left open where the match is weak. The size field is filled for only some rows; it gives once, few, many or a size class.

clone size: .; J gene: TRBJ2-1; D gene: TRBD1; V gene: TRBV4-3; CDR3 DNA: TGCGCCAGCAGCCCGTCGGGGACAGGGGCCTACAATGAGCAGTTCTTC; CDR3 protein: CASSPSGTGAYNEQFF
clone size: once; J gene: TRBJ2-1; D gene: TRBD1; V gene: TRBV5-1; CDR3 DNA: TGCGCCAGCAGCTGGGACAGGGCCTCCTACAATGAGCAGTTCTTC; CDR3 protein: CASSWDRASYNEQFF
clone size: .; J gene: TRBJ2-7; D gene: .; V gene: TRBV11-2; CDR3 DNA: TGTGCCAGCAGCTTAGACCCAACCTACGAGCAGTACTTC; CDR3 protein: CASSLDPTYEQYF
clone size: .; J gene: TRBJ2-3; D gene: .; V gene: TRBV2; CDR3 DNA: TGTGCCAGCAGTGGGAGGGATACGCAGTATTTT; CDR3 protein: CASSGRDTQYF
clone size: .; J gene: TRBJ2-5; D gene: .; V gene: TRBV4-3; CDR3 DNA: TGCGCCAGCAGCCAACAGATACTTCAAGAGACCCAGTACTTC; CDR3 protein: CASSQQILQETQYF
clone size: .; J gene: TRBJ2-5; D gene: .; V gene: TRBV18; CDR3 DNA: TGTGCCAGCTCACCACCGCGGCGGGACAACCAAGAGACCCAGTACTTC; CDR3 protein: CASSPPRRDNQETQYF
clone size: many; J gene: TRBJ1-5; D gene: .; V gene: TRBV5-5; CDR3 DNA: TGTGCCAGCAGCTTGGATTGGGGGTATAGCAATCAGCCCCAGCATTTT; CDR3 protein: CASSLDWGYSNQPQHF
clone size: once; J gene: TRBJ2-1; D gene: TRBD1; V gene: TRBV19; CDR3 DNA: TGTGCCAGTAGTATGACTTCCCCAGGGGGCTACAATGAGCAGTTCTTC; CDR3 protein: CASSMTSPGGYNEQFF
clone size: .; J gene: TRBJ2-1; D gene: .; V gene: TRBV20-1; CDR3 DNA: TGCAGTGCTTTTTCCTACAATGAGCAGTTCTTC; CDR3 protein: CSAFSYNEQFF
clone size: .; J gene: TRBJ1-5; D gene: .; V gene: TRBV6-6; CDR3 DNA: TGTGCCAGCACCCTAAGCGCGGGTCTCGGTCAGCCCCAGCATTTT; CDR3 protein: CASTLSAGLGQPQHF
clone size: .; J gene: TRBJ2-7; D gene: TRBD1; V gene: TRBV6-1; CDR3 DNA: TGTGCCAGCAGTTGGGAAGACAGGGCAGGCGAGCAGTACTTC; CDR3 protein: CASSWEDRAGEQYF
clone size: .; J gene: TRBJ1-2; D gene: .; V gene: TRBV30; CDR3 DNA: TGTGCCTGGATATCTGCACAGTGGGGGAAAGGCTACACCTTC; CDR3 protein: CAWISAQWGKGYTF
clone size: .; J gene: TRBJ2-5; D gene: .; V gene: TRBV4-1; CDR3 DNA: TGCGCCAGCAGCCAAGCCCACAGAGAAGGGGAGACCCAGTACTTC; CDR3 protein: CASSQAHREGETQYF
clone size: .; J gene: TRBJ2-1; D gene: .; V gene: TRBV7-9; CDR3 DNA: TGTGCCAGCAGCGCTAACGGGCACAATGAGCAGTTCTTC; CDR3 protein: CASSANGHNEQFF
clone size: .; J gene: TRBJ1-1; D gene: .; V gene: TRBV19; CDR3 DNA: TGTGCCAGTAGCCACCATGGGACTGTGAACACTGAAGCTTTCTTT; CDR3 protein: CASSHHGTVNTEAFF
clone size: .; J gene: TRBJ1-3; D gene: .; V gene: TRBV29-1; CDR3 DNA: TGCAGCGTGAAACTTTCTGGAAACACCATATATTTT; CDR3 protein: CSVKLSGNTIYF
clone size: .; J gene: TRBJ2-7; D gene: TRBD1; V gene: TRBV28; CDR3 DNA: TGTGCCAGCAGTGGGACAGGGGGGTTTTACGAGCAGTACTTC; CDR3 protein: CASSGTGGFYEQYF
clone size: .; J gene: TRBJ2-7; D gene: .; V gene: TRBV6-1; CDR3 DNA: TGTGCCAGCAGCCCCGCCCGGGTGCGAGGCTACGAGCAGTACTTC; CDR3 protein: CASSPARVRGYEQYF
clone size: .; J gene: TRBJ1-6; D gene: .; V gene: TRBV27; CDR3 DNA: TGTGCCAGCAGTACTATTTCGAGCTCCTATAATTCACCCCTCCACTTT; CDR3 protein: CASSTISSSYNSPLHF
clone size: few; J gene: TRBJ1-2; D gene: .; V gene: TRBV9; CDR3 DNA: TGTGCCAGCAGCAATCCCAGTAGGGGAGGGGACTATGGCTACACCTTC; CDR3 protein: CASSNPSRGGDYGYTF
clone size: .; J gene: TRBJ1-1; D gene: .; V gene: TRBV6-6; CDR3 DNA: TGTGCCAGCAGTTGGGCGGGACAGAACACTGAAGCTTTCTTT; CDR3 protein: CASSWAGQNTEAFF
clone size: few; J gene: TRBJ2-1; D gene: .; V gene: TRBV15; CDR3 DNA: TGTGCCACCAGCAGAGGAAGTGGGGGCTCCTACAATGAGCAGTTCTTC; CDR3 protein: CATSRGSGGSYNEQFF
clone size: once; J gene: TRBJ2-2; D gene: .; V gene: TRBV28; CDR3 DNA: TGTGCCAGCAGTTTAGGGGGAGGGGAGCTGTTTTTT; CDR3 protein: CASSLGGGELFF
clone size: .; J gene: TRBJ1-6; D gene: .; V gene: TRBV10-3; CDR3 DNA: TGTGCCATCACCGGGGGCGGCGATAATTCACCCCTCCACTTT; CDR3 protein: CAITGGGDNSPLHF
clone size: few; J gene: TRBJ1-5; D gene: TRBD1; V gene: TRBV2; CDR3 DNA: TGTGCCACAGGGACAGCGACCTCGCCCCAGCATTTT; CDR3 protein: CATGTATSPQHF
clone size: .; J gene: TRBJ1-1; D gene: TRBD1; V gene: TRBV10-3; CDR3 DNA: TGTGCCACAGTCGGGACAGGAGAAGCTTTCTTT; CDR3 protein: CATVGTGEAFF
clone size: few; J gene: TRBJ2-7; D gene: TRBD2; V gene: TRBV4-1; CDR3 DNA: TGCGCCAGCAGCCAACTAGGACTAGCCCAAATAAGGTCTAACGAGCAGTACTTC; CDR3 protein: CASSQLGLAQIRSNEQYF
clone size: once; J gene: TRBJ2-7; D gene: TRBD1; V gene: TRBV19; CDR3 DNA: TGTGCCAGCTCCCGAGGGACAGGATTTCTCGAGCAGTACTTC; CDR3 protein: CASSRGTGFLEQYF
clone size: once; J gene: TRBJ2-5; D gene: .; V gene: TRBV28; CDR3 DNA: TGTGCCAGCAGTTTTACGGGGGAGACCCAGTACTTC; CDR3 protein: CASSFTGETQYF